The clone carrying this T cell receptor beta chain was recorded at least ten times. Its antigen remains unknown. This entry is derived from a study of identical twins. TCRdb called the 5' RACE reads again in MiXCR, with one record for every CDR3 protein. The sample has roughly 230,000 distinct CDR3 sequences, around 8.8% seen once. The CDR3 runs to 14 residues. Trimming shortened V by 5 bases and J by 4 bases, and 14 bases separated the two germline ends. Germline V gene sequence: CDR1 SGHTA, CDR2 FQGNSA. Study-wide points: Abundant cord blood beta clonotypes carried fewer insertions; memory repertoires showed none.

This same sample was also part of a study on yellow fever vaccine responses in identical twins. That study adds: Twins reportedly appeared to share part of their vaccine T cell response while keeping part individual.

The chain combines TRBV7-2 with TRBJ1-1; D ambiguous. The sample taken for sequencing was CD8+ T cells sorted from blood. This clonotype was obtained from a woman between 18 and 29 years old in good health. The CDR3 DNA reads TGTGCCAGCAGCCCATCCGGGAGGGCCACTGAAGCTTTCTTT. This codes for CASSPSGRATEAFF. Looking up the rest from reference TRBV7-2 and TRBJ1-1 gives the full variable domain: GAGVSQSPSNKVTEKGKDVELRCDPISGHTALYWYRQSLGQGLEFLIYFQGNSAPDKSGLPSDRFSAERTGGSVSTLTIQRTQQEDSAVYLCASSPSGRATEAFFGQGTRLTVV.